Included here is one T cell receptor beta chain sequence, with context. Its specificity is unknown. Germline assignment: CDR1 SGHTA and CDR2 FQGNSA. The CDR3 sequence is 17 residues long. Trimming took 5 bases from V and 0 from J; bases not matched to a gene: 6. Measured with immunoSEQ multiplex PCR; TCRdb has only the in-frame clones, and not every one. The sample lists 94,000 or so clones, roughly nine tenths occurring once. The data were obtained in a study of T cell responses to AZD1222 COVID-19 vaccine. Study-wide background: Second doses that came at about 4 or about 12 weeks were put together.

General study results and limits: Clonal diversity may have been underestimated in mostly white British donors. Every sample of the repertoires postdated the peak T cell response. Seropositive AZD1222 recipients at baseline numbered only five to seven.

This TCR derives from an adult in good health. The V call is TRBV7-2, the J call TRBJ2-7; TRBD2 aligns across 14 bases. This material consisted of peripheral blood, taken on day 0 of AZD1222 vaccination. CDR3 sequence: CASSLGLAGGNSYEQYF. The CDR3 DNA is TGTGCCAGCAGCCTTGGACTAGCGGGAGGAAACTCCTACGAGCAGTACTTC.